One T cell receptor (beta chain) is described in this entry. What it recognizes is unknown. The sample is drawn from a study of cytomegalovirus exposure and HLA in healthy donors. General observations from the study: Analyses of presence/absence relied on an assumption of roughly uniform sequencing depth across donors.

The CDR3 spans 16 residues. V dropped 1 base and J dropped 4; count of bases not matched to a gene: 10. Per germline, CDR1 GTSNPN and CDR2 SVGIG (reference sequence). The PCR used 60 Vbeta and 13 Jbeta primers. This table comes from immunoSEQ multiplex PCR, and its TCRdb copy is limited to in-frame clones, with some not included. The sample lists 100,000 or so clones, roughly 83% seen once, with about 2.1% in the top ten. The J gene is TRBJ2-7, the V gene TRBV30, with 10 bases aligning to TRBD2. The sample taken for sequencing was PBMCs. This clonotype was sampled from a man aged 18 to 30 in good health and CMV-seronegative. The chain's CDR3 is CAWSGTAGLARYEQYF. In nucleotides, the CDR3 is TGTGCCTGGAGTGGGACCGCGGGACTAGCGAGGTACGAGCAGTACTTC.